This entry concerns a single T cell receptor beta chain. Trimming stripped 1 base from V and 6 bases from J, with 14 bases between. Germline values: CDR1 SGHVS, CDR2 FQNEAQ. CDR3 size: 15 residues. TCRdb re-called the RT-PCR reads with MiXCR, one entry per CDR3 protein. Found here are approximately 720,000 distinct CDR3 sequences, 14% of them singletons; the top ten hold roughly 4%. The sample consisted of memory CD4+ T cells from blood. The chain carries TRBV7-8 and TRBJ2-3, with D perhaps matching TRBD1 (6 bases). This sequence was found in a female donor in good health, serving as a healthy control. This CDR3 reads CASSLGVLRGDTQYF. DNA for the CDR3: TGTGCCAGCAGCTTAGGTGTTCTTAGGGGGGATACGCAGTATTTT.